Sequencing of this T cell receptor (beta chain) was carried out in a study of blood T cell repertoires in COVID-19. Study in general: Acute and convalescent COVID-19 samples came from the United States, Italy and Spain. T cells, B-cell-depleted T cells, or PBMCs supplied cDNA or gDNA.

There are 16 residues in the CDR3. Germline V gene data show CDR1 as MDHEN and CDR2 as SYDVKM. V shed 4 bases and J 3 bases; nucleotides not matched to a gene: 7. Clones were sequenced by immunoSEQ multiplex PCR, and TCRdb holds only the in-frame ones, with some missing. The sample has about 60,000 clones, around 80% seen once; the top ten hold under 8.5%. V gene TRBV28 combines with J gene TRBJ2-2, with 8 nucleotides matching TRBD1. Sequencing was done on a sample of peripheral blood. The TCR comes from a woman older than 75 with acute or convalescent COVID-19. CDR3 in DNA: TGTGCCAGCAGTTCAACAGGGGGTAAGGACACCGGGGAGCTGTTTTTT. It codes for CASSSTGGKDTGELFF.